These 27 T cell receptor beta chains originate from one sample sequenced in a study of radiotherapy plus CTLA-4 blockade in lung cancer. This table comes from immunoSEQ multiplex PCR, and its TCRdb copy is limited to in-frame clones, with some not included. This sample has 9,500 to 15,000 clones, with about 80% found just once. Sequenced here: peripheral blood, sampled from a patient treated with radiotherapy plus ipilimumab. The source of these receptors is a human donor with non-small cell lung cancer that progressed on radiotherapy plus ipilimumab.

The chain joins TRBV4-3 to TRBJ2-5, with D perhaps TRBD2 (6 bases). Trimming removed 3 bases from V and 4 bases from J, with 18 bases in between. The length of the CDR3 is 16 residues. Germline-derived CDR1 and CDR2 are LGHNA and YSLEER. CDR3 sequence reads: CASSQTHGSAGETQYF. The CDR3 region has the DNA TGCGCCAGCAGCCAGACTCACGGGAGTGCAGGAGAGACCCAGTACTTC.

The V gene is TRBV18, the J gene TRBJ1-2, with a weak D call TRBD1 (5 bases). CDR3 length: 13 amino acids. Germline loops: CDR1 KGHSH, CDR2 LQKENI. V lost 5 bases, J lost 0 bases, and 7 bases lay in between. The CDR3: CASSTTANYGYTF. In DNA, the CDR3 is TGTGCCAGCTCAACGACAGCTAACTATGGCTACACCTTC.

J is TRBJ2-5 and V is TRBV7-6, with unresolved D. The CDR3 covers 14 residues. Trimming left V 5 bases short and J 1 base short, with 11 bases between. CDR1 SGHVS and CDR2 FNYEAQ come from the germline V gene. In DNA, the CDR3 is TGTGCCAGCAGCCGTGGACGGGCCCAAGAGACCCAGTACTTC. Translated: CASSRGRAQETQYF.

V and J are TRBV7-9 and TRBJ2-3; 11 nucleotides align to TRBD2. The CDR3 contains 19 residues. Looked up from germline, CDR1 is SEHNR and CDR2 is FQNEAQ (reference sequence). Germline trimming cut 5 bases from V and 7 bases from J; bases unmatched to any gene: 20. Here the CDR3 DNA reads TGTGCCAGCAGCAAGAGGCTAGCGGGGGGCCCCGGCCTTCCAAATACGCAGTATTTT. Protein product: CASSKRLAGGPGLPNTQYF.

The chain joins TRBV7-9 to TRBJ2-3, with 14 bases lining up with TRBD2. CDR1 and CDR2 (germline): SEHNR, FQNEAQ (reference sequence). Trimming took 5 bases from V and 3 from J; bases not matched to a gene: 4. This CDR3 is 16 amino acids long. This CDR3 is CASSTRLAGGTDTQYF. The CDR3 DNA reads as TGTGCCAGCAGCACCAGACTAGCGGGGGGGACAGATACGCAGTATTTT.

This clone is hyperexpanded (1% or more) within its sample. This sequence joins TRBV9 and TRBJ1-5; D is ambiguous. CDR3 length equals 15 residues. The germline V gene has CDR1 SGDLS and CDR2 YYNGEE. V lost 4 bases and J 1 base, leaving 12 bases between the germline ends. The DNA of the CDR3 is TGTGCCAGCAGCTCTAGTACAGAAAGCAATCAGCCCCAGCATTTT. Amino acids: CASSSSTESNQPQHF.

The V and J genes are TRBV4-3 and TRBJ2-7; D call uncertain. The germline gives CDR1 LGHNA, CDR2 YSLEER. Trimming removed 0 bases from V and 1 base from J, with 10 bases in between. The CDR3 is 15 residues long. The CDR3 loop is CASSQETWSSYEQYF. The CDR3 coding sequence is TGCGCCAGCAGCCAAGAGACCTGGTCTTCCTACGAGCAGTACTTC.

This clone has only a few counts. V is TRBV11-2 and J is TRBJ2-1; 8 nucleotides agree with TRBD1. V lost 6 bases and J lost 6; bases outside the gene matches: 4. Germline V gene sequence: CDR1 SGHAT, CDR2 FQNNGV. The CDR3 loop spans 13 amino acids. CDR3 DNA: TGTGCCAGCAGACGGACAGGGATCAATGAGCAGTTCTTC. Its protein product is CASRRTGINEQFF.

The CDR3 region is CASSSQGAGNTEAFF. Written as DNA, the CDR3 is TGTGCCAGCAGCTCTCAGGGGGCAGGGAACACTGAAGCTTTCTTT. The V call is TRBV7-2, the J call TRBJ1-1; TRBD1 aligns across 8 bases. The junction had 5 bases not matched to a gene; V was cut back by 4 bases and J by 1 base. The CDR3 contains 15 residues. Germline CDR1 SGHTA, CDR2 FQGNSA.

This clone is a singleton in its sample. The chain uses TRBV27 and TRBJ1-2, with TRBD1 as a possible D gene (5 bases). In germline, CDR1 is MNHEY, CDR2 SMNVEV (reference sequence). This CDR3 has 13 amino acids. Trimming cost V 5 bases and J 8 bases, with 15 bases left between them. In nucleotides, the CDR3 is TGTGCCAGCAGTCCGTCAGGGAGGGGAGGCTACACCTTC. This gives the protein CASSPSGRGGYTF.

This chain connects TRBV19 to TRBJ1-1; D gene uncertain. The CDR3 has 14 amino acids. The germline V gene has CDR1 LNHDA and CDR2 SQIVND (reference sequence). Between the trimmed V and J ends, which lost 3 bases and 5 bases, there was a span of 13 bases. CDR3 region: CASSMIAGSTEAFF. The CDR3 DNA sequence: TGTGCCAGTAGTATGATAGCGGGGTCGACTGAAGCTTTCTTT.

The chain joins TRBV2 to TRBJ2-1; no reliable D call. The CDR3 totals 11 residues. Germline loops: CDR1 SNHLY, CDR2 FYNNEI. Trimming removed 1 base at V and 8 bases at J, with 3 bases between. The CDR3 nucleotides are TGTGCCAGCAGTGAAGTTCATGAGCAGTTCTTC. It codes for CASSEVHEQFF.

V is TRBV6-1 and J is TRBJ2-6; D gene unclear. The CDR3 sequence is 18 residues long. Trimming shortened V by 4 bases and J by 5 bases, and 21 bases separated the two germline ends. CDR1 and CDR2 from the germline V gene are MNHNS and SASEGT. CDR3 DNA sequence: TGTGCCAGCAGTGTGACGACCTCTGCACAAAGTCGGGCCAACGTCCTGACTTTC. This codes for CASSVTTSAQSRANVLTF.

The V gene is TRBV19, the J gene TRBJ1-4; D is unresolved. The CDR3 runs to 17 residues. Trimming pared 3 bases from V and 6 bases from J, leaving 20 bases between. Germline V CDR1 and CDR2: LNHDA, SQIVND (reference sequence). The CDR3 here is CASSMSLTPPEDEKLFF. The CDR3, as DNA: TGTGCCAGTAGTATGTCCCTGACCCCCCCGGAAGATGAAAAACTGTTTTTT.

The sample holds one count of this clone. The chain combines TRBV2 with TRBJ2-7, with 7 positions matching TRBD1. CDR1 SNHLY and CDR2 FYNNEI come from the germline V gene. The CDR3 has 14 residues. V dropped 6 bases and J dropped 4; count of bases not matched to a gene: 9. DNA of the CDR3: TGTGCCAGCAGCCCTGACAGGGATGGATACGAGCAGTACTTC. Translated, it gives CASSPDRDGYEQYF.

This clone is a singleton in its sample. The chain has TRBV7-9 and TRBJ2-1; tentatively, D is TRBD2 (5 bases). This CDR3 has 18 residues. The V gene lost 4 bases and the J gene lost 2 bases, with 21 bases spanning the gap. Germline V gene sequence: CDR1 SEHNR, CDR2 FQNEAQ (reference sequence). The CDR3 region has the DNA TGTGCCAGCAGCTACCCCCTACCCCCCGGGGATACCTACAATGAGCAGTTCTTC. As protein: CASSYPLPPGDTYNEQFF.

The CDR3 nucleotides read TGTGCCAGCAGTTTATCAGCGGTGGTAGGGGGGCCCCCCTACGAGCAGTACTTC. It yields the protein CASSLSAVVGGPPYEQYF. The J gene is TRBJ2-7, the V gene TRBV27, with D perhaps TRBD1 or TRBD2 (6 bases each). V lost 0 bases to trimming and J lost 2 bases, with 20 bases between them. Germline-derived CDR1 and CDR2 are MNHEY and SMNVEV (reference sequence). The CDR3 loop spans 18 amino acids.

The chain carries TRBV10-3 and TRBJ1-4; a possible D gene is TRBD1 (6 bases). Trimming removed 8 bases from V and 4 bases from J, with 11 bases in between. Germline CDR1 reads ENHRY; CDR2 reads SYGVKD. The CDR3 consists of 13 residues. CDR3 in DNA: TGTGCCATCGGGGGCCGTTATAATGAAAAACTGTTTTTT. Translation gives CAIGGRYNEKLFF.

The rearrangement joins TRBV7-9 to TRBJ2-1, with 7 bases aligning to TRBD2. After removal of 1 base from V and 0 bases from J, the junction contained 6 bases not matched to a gene. The V gene's germline CDR1 is SEHNR and CDR2 FQNEAQ (reference sequence). CDR3 length: 17 residues. As DNA, the CDR3 is TGTGCCAGCAGCTTAGGGGACTACCTGTCCTCCTACAATGAGCAGTTCTTC. Its protein product is CASSLGDYLSSYNEQFF. Full variable domain (outside the CDR3, taken from reference TRBV7-9 and TRBJ2-1): DTGVSQNPRHKITKRGQNVTFRCDPISEHNRLYWYRQTLGQGPEFLTYFQNEAQLEKSRLLSDRFSAERPKGSFSTLEIQRTEQGDSAMYLCASSLGDYLSSYNEQFFGPGTRLTVL.

The chain uses TRBV9 and TRBJ2-1; tentatively, D is TRBD1 (6 bases). The V gene's germline CDR1 is SGDLS and CDR2 YYNGEE. V was shortened by 4 bases and J by 0 bases, with 14 bases between the two germline ends. CDR3 length: 16 amino acids. The CDR3 loop is CASSPPTGSSYNEQFF. The CDR3 region has the DNA TGTGCCAGCAGCCCCCCTACAGGGAGCTCCTACAATGAGCAGTTCTTC.

The chain links TRBV6-1 to TRBJ1-4; TRBD1 agrees at 9 bases. The germline gives CDR1 MNHNS, CDR2 SASEGT. The CDR3 consists of 14 residues. V was clipped by 7 bases and J by 8 bases; unmatched bases: 8. CDR3 region: CASNRQGVGEKLFF. The CDR3, as DNA: TGTGCCAGCAACCGACAGGGGGTGGGGGAAAAACTGTTTTTT.

The chain is built from TRBV28 and TRBJ2-3; D is uncertain. Trimming pared 3 bases from V and 0 bases from J, leaving 10 bases between. CDR1 is MDHEN, CDR2 SYDVKM, per germline. CDR3 length equals 15 residues. The CDR3 loop is CASSFMGFSTDTQYF. The CDR3 nucleotides read TGTGCCAGCAGTTTCATGGGATTTAGCACAGATACGCAGTATTTT.

J is TRBJ2-1 and V is TRBV19; either TRBD1 or TRBD2 may fit D (5 bases each). The length of the CDR3 is 14 residues. Looked up from germline, CDR1 is LNHDA and CDR2 is SQIVND (reference sequence). V dropped 3 bases and J dropped 8 bases, with 14 bases sitting between them. The CDR3 DNA is TGTGCCAGTAGTATCTGGGACCCGAGATATGAGCAGTTCTTC. Translating it yields CASSIWDPRYEQFF.

The V gene is TRBV6-1, the J gene TRBJ2-1; no clear D gene. Germline CDR1 MNHNS, CDR2 SASEGT. There are 13 residues in the CDR3. The V end lost 6 bases, the J end lost 3 bases, and 9 bases lay between the germline ends. In DNA form, the CDR3 reads TGTGCCAGCAGACCGGACGTCTACAATGAGCAGTTCTTC. It codes for CASRPDVYNEQFF.

The CDR3 region has the DNA TGTGCCAGCAGAAGGGGACTAGCTACCGGCGAGCAGTACTTC. It encodes CASRRGLATGEQYF. This chain joins TRBV6-5 and TRBJ2-7; TRBD2 agrees at 9 bases. Trimming cost V 6 bases and J 6 bases; bases outside gene matches: 9. The CDR3 extends over 14 amino acids. CDR1 MNHEY and CDR2 SVGAGI come from the germline V gene.

The rearrangement uses TRBV29-1 and TRBJ2-1, with D possibly TRBD2 on 5 matching bases. Germline values: CDR1 SQVTM, CDR2 ANQGSEA. V was cut by 2 bases and J by 13 bases, with 12 bases left in between. The CDR3 extends over 11 amino acids. The CDR3 loop reads CSVETDGIQFF. Here the CDR3 DNA reads TGCAGCGTTGAAACTGACGGGATACAGTTCTTC.

Concerning this clone: A much bigger clone sits one base away, suggesting this may be a read error. The V call is TRBV6-1, the J call TRBJ2-7; D gene unclear. Deletions cut 8 bases from V and 4 bases from J, with 12 bases between. The CDR3 is 12 amino acids. Per germline, CDR1 MNHNS and CDR2 SASEGT. CDR3 coding DNA: TGTGCCAGCGCCGGAAGTGGTTACGAGCAGTACTTC. This codes for CASAGSGYEQYF.